This entry is about one TCR beta chain. Participants spanned ages about 18 to 89 years and resided in 24 US areas. Recovered status applied to Cohort 3 donors who had two consecutive negative PCRs. It also applied to those with clearance or with symptom resolution. This entry is derived from a study of blood T cell repertoires in COVID-19. Study-wide background: Specimens from acute and convalescent COVID-19 originated in the United States, Italy and Spain.

Sequenced by immunoSEQ multiplex PCR; TCRdb stores in-frame clones only, minus some. The data show approximately 490,000 clones, around 87% seen once. This CDR3 is built from 15 residues. Germline-derived CDR1 and CDR2 are WSHSY and SAAADI. The V segment lost 6 bases and the J segment 5 bases; nucleotides outside the gene matches: 6. The sequencing sample was made of PBMCs or T cells enriched from blood (not recorded which). The origin of this receptor is a woman between 18 and 30 years old who had recovered from COVID-19. V gene TRBV10-2 combines with J gene TRBJ2-3; 12 nucleotides align to TRBD2. This CDR3 is CASSGLAGGQDTQYF. The DNA for the CDR3 is TGCGCCAGCAGCGGCCTAGCGGGGGGGCAAGATACGCAGTATTTT.